This TCR beta chain was captured in a study of CD8+CD57+ T cells in acquired aplastic anemia. Study overall: Sorted CD4+ and CD8+ cells yielded roughly 3 ug of DNA on average. Study results and caveats: There were over 25 CD8+ CDR3 sequences that occurred in both patients and controls.

This clonotype was counted only a few times. Its antigen is unknown. Germline CDR1 is SGHTS and CDR2 is YDEGEE. V shed 4 bases and J 15 bases; nucleotides not matched to a gene: 6. The CDR3 covers 11 residues. By flow cytometry, patients selected for sequencing had shown an expansion of CD8+CD57+ cells. In all patients, the disease was severe acquired aplastic anemia. Patient blood was sampled before any therapy had been received. TCR beta VDJ and CDR3 were profiled, and genomic DNA was the template. TCRdb passed the reads through MiXCR, listing each CDR3 protein once. This table holds fewer than 250,000 distinct CDR3 sequences, around 45% found once.

The TCR originated in a human donor with aplastic anemia. The chain couples TRBV5-8 to TRBJ2-4, with TRBD1 matching over 8 bases. Sequenced material: sorted CD4+, CD8+, or CD8+CD57+ T cells (not recorded which) from PBMCs. The CDR3 region has the DNA TGTGCCAGCAGCCCTAGACAGGGGAGGTACTTC. Translating it yields CASSPRQGRYF. The full variable domain, rest sourced from reference TRBV5-8 and TRBJ2-4, is EAGVTQSPTHLIKTRGQQATLRCSPISGHTSVYWYQQALGLGLQFLLWYDEGEERNRGNFPPRFSGRQFPNYSSELNVNALELEDSALYLCASSPRQGRYFGAGTRLSVL.